These 30 T cell receptor beta chains came from one sample sequenced in a study of beta chain features in type 1 diabetes. Sequencing targeted expressed TCRB transcripts, as all isolated RNA had been reverse transcribed. Repertoires were generated with immunoSEQ multiplex PCR, while TCRdb's copy carries only in-frame clones and drops some. The sample lists hundreds of thousands of clones, about 11% occurring once. Sequencing was done on a sample of naive CD4+ T cells from blood. The receptors originated from a woman aged 25 to 39 in good health.

The chain is built from TRBV7-3 and TRBJ2-7; D gene ambiguous. There are 13 residues in the CDR3. Germline loops: CDR1 SGHTA, CDR2 FQGTGA. The germline V and J ends were trimmed by 4 bases and 3 bases, with 10 bases remaining between them. The CDR3 nucleotides read TGTGCCAGCAGCTCGAGCTACGGCTACGAGCAGTACTTC. Translating it yields CASSSSYGYEQYF. Together with reference TRBV7-3 and TRBJ2-7, the CDR3 gives the full variable domain: GAGVSQTPSNKVTEKGKYVELRCDPISGHTALYWYRQSLGQGPEFLIYFQGTGAADDSGLPNDRFFAVRPEGSVSTLKIQRTERGDSAVYLCASSSSYGYEQYFGPGTRLTVT.

The chain joins TRBV7-2 to TRBJ2-7, with D hard to call. The germline CDR1 and CDR2 sequences are SGHTA and FQGNSA. V lost 2 bases and J 3 bases, leaving 8 bases between the germline ends. The CDR3 loop spans 13 amino acids. Written as DNA, the CDR3 is TGTGCCAGCAGCTTACGGGTCGACTACGAGCAGTACTTC. Its protein product is CASSLRVDYEQYF. The variable domain in full, completed from reference TRBV7-2 and TRBJ2-7, reads GAGVSQSPSNKVTEKGKDVELRCDPISGHTALYWYRQSLGQGLEFLIYFQGNSAPDKSGLPSDRFSAERTGGSVSTLTIQRTQQEDSAVYLCASSLRVDYEQYFGPGTRLTVT.

This chain connects TRBV11-3 to TRBJ1-1; perhaps TRBD1 as D (5 bases). Germline V gene sequence: CDR1 SGHNT, CDR2 YENEEA. V dropped 5 bases and J dropped 10 bases, with 11 bases sitting between them. The CDR3 covers 11 residues. The CDR3 DNA reads as TGTGCCAGCAGCCTCTCAGGGCCAGCTTTCTTT. Translation: CASSLSGPAFF.

This clone was seen more than once but under ten times. The chain has TRBV19 and TRBJ1-2; D is uncertain. Trimming removed 9 bases at V and 0 bases at J, with 17 bases between. This CDR3 contains 15 residues. Germline assignment: CDR1 LNHDA and CDR2 SQIVND (reference sequence). In nucleotides, the CDR3 is TGTGCCAGCCAACCCGAACAGAGTCCTAACTATGGCTACACCTTC. Its translation: CASQPEQSPNYGYTF.

V and J are TRBV6-6 and TRBJ2-4; TRBD1 might be the D (6 bases). Between the trimmed V and J ends, which lost 6 bases and 8 bases, there was a span of 8 bases. Germline values: CDR1 MNHNY, CDR2 SVGAGI (reference sequence). This CDR3 comprises 11 residues. The CDR3 nucleotides are TGTGCCAGCAGCAGGGGATACATTCAGTACTTC. This gives the protein CASSRGYIQYF.

This chain connects TRBV4-1 to TRBJ1-1, with D possibly TRBD1 on 5 matching bases. V shed 2 bases and J shed 0 bases, with 13 bases lying between them. The CDR3 totals 16 residues. Germline CDR1 and CDR2: MGHRA and YSYEKL. CDR3 amino acids: CASSQPARGMNTEAFF. Written as DNA, the CDR3 is TGCGCCAGCAGCCAACCTGCCCGGGGGATGAACACTGAAGCTTTCTTT.

This clone came up a few times. This rearrangement joins TRBV4-2 to TRBJ2-1; 14 bases match TRBD2. The CDR3 is 18 residues long. Germline trimming cut 5 bases from V and 0 bases from J; bases unmatched to any gene: 6. The germline CDR1 and CDR2 sequences are LGHNA and YNFKEQ. CDR3 amino acids: CASSWGLAGALSYNEQFF. The CDR3 bases are TGTGCCAGCAGCTGGGGACTAGCGGGAGCCCTCTCCTACAATGAGCAGTTCTTC.

This clone turned up a few times. The V call is TRBV18, the J call TRBJ2-6, with D unresolved. The length of the CDR3 is 15 residues. Looked up from germline, CDR1 is KGHSH and CDR2 is LQKENI. The ends were cut back, 2 bases at V and 0 bases at J, with 5 bases in the middle. CDR3 loop: CASSPDNSGANVLTF. The CDR3 DNA is TGTGCCAGCTCACCAGACAACTCTGGGGCCAACGTCCTGACTTTC. The variable domain in full, with the rest retrieved from reference TRBV18 and TRBJ2-6, is NAGVMQNPRHLVRRRGQEARLRCSPMKGHSHVYWYRQLPEEGLKFMVYLQKENIIDESGMPKERFSAEFPKEGPSILRIQQVVRGDSAAYFCASSPDNSGANVLTFGAGSRLTVL.

The genes are TRBV4-2 and TRBJ2-3; 9 bases agree with TRBD2. Trimming cost V 0 bases and J 7 bases; bases outside gene matches: 2. Germline lookup yields CDR1 LGHNA and CDR2 YNFKEQ. This CDR3 is 14 amino acids long. The CDR3 is CASSQDLAGYTQYF. In DNA form, the CDR3 reads TGTGCCAGCAGCCAAGATCTAGCGGGATATACGCAGTATTTT.

The CDR3 DNA is TGTGCCAGCAGCTCCCAGCTAGCGGGAGGCAAAAACATTCAGTACTTC. Residues: CASSSQLAGGKNIQYF. The chain uses TRBV7-2 and TRBJ2-4; 11 bases map to TRBD2. V dropped 4 bases and J dropped 3; count of bases not matched to a gene: 5. The germline V gene encodes CDR1 SGHTA and CDR2 FQGNSA. This CDR3 has 16 amino acids. The full variable domain, in which reference TRBV7-2 and TRBJ2-4 provide the parts outside the CDR3, is GAGVSQSPSNKVTEKGKDVELRCDPISGHTALYWYRQSLGQGLEFLIYFQGNSAPDKSGLPSDRFSAERTGGSVSTLTIQRTQQEDSAVYLCASSSQLAGGKNIQYFGAGTRLSVL.

This clone was seen at least ten times. The rearrangement joins TRBV15 to TRBJ2-3; unclear D gene. Germline V CDR1 and CDR2: LNHNV, YYDKDF (reference sequence). V lost 5 bases to trimming and J lost 0 bases, with 9 bases between them. There are 14 residues in the CDR3. The CDR3 DNA reads TGTGCCACCAGCGGGCTTGCGAGCACAGATACGCAGTATTTT. This encodes CATSGLASTDTQYF.

The V gene is TRBV5-1, the J gene TRBJ2-5; 10 bases are shared with TRBD1. The junction had 7 bases not matched to a gene; V was cut back by 2 bases and J by 0 bases. The length of the CDR3 is 17 residues. Germline assignment: CDR1 SGHRS and CDR2 YFSETQ. The CDR3 bases are TGCGCCAGCAGCTTAGCCCCGGGACAGGGGTACCAAGAGACCCAGTACTTC. Protein sequence: CASSLAPGQGYQETQYF.

Regarding this clone: Other DNA sequences in this sample translate to the same CDR3. This rearrangement joins TRBV29-1 to TRBJ2-5, with no clear D. The CDR3 length is 12 residues. The germline V gene encodes CDR1 SQVTM and CDR2 ANQGSEA. V dropped 3 bases and J dropped 1 base, with 6 bases sitting between them. The chain's CDR3 is CSVDRGQETQYF. Here the CDR3 DNA reads TGCAGCGTTGATCGCGGCCAAGAGACCCAGTACTTC.

This clone was found a few times. The chain links TRBV27 to TRBJ1-1; 8 positions match TRBD1. This CDR3 spans 14 amino acids. Losses at the gene ends were 6 bases for V and 6 bases for J; bases not matched to a gene: 9. Germline loops: CDR1 MNHEY, CDR2 SMNVEV (reference sequence). This CDR3 reads CASRRQGSHAEAFF. The CDR3 DNA sequence: TGTGCCAGCAGACGACAGGGGAGTCATGCTGAAGCTTTCTTT.

This clone was seen a few times. The chain employs TRBV7-3 and TRBJ2-2; 11 positions agree with TRBD2. CDR3 size: 16 residues. Germline CDR1 and CDR2: SGHTA and FQGTGA. The V and J ends lost 5 bases and 4 bases, in that order; junction bases with no gene match: 6. CDR3 sequence reads: CASSPRTSGRTGELFF. The CDR3 DNA follows: TGTGCCAGCAGCCCCCGGACTAGCGGGCGCACCGGGGAGCTGTTTTTT.

The V call is TRBV6-5, the J call TRBJ2-5; a possible D gene is TRBD1 (6 bases). CDR1 MNHEY and CDR2 SVGAGI come from the germline V gene. This CDR3 is built from 15 residues. Trimming shortened V by 0 bases and J by 2 bases, and 10 bases separated the two germline ends. The chain's CDR3 is CASSYSSGDQETQYF. CDR3 DNA sequence: TGTGCCAGCAGTTACTCCTCAGGGGATCAAGAGACCCAGTACTTC.

A few counts support this clone. J is TRBJ2-7 and V is TRBV5-1, with 7 bases that match TRBD1. V lost 4 bases, J lost 3 bases, and 10 bases stayed unmatched. CDR3 length equals 15 residues. Germline CDR1 and CDR2: SGHRS and YFSETQ. The CDR3 is CASSTSGQSNYEQYF. CDR3 sequence (DNA): TGCGCCAGCAGCACCTCGGGACAGTCCAACTACGAGCAGTACTTC.

This clone came up a few times. The J gene is TRBJ2-1, the V gene TRBV7-2; D possibly corresponds to TRBD2 (6 bases). V was cut by 4 bases and J by 6 bases, with 16 bases left in between. The CDR3 has 15 amino acids. CDR1 SGHTA and CDR2 FQGNSA come from the germline V gene. CDR3 region: CASSSAGTEFNEQFF. CDR3 nucleotides: TGTGCCAGCAGCTCCGCCGGGACTGAGTTCAATGAGCAGTTCTTC.

The CDR3, as DNA: TGTGCCAGCAGCCTGAGCGGGAACCTCGCCTACGAGCAGTACTTC. Translating it yields CASSLSGNLAYEQYF. V gene TRBV28 combines with J gene TRBJ2-7; 7 bases line up with TRBD2. CDR1 MDHEN and CDR2 SYDVKM come from the germline V gene. The CDR3 has 15 residues. Germline trimming cut 6 bases from V and 2 bases from J; bases unmatched to any gene: 10.

The chain carries TRBV25-1 and TRBJ2-2; possible D gene TRBD1, 5 bases. CDR1 is MGHDK, CDR2 SYGVNS, per germline. Trimming took 6 bases from V and 4 from J, leaving 18 bases between them. The CDR3 runs to 16 residues. CDR3 residues: CASSLNPPGFTGELFF. DNA of the CDR3: TGTGCCAGCAGCTTGAATCCCCCAGGGTTCACCGGGGAGCTGTTTTTT.

The chain links TRBV5-1 to TRBJ2-3; D may be TRBD1 (5 bases). V lost 2 bases to trimming and J lost 6 bases, with 10 bases between them. CDR3 length: 13 residues. The germline V gene has CDR1 SGHRS and CDR2 YFSETQ. CDR3 residues: CASSLGEADTQYF. The CDR3 nucleotides read TGCGCCAGCAGCTTAGGGGAAGCGGATACGCAGTATTTT.

The DNA for the CDR3 is TGCGCCAGCAGCTTGGCTGGGACTAGCGAAAATGAGCAGTTCTTC. Protein sequence: CASSLAGTSENEQFF. The gene calls are TRBV5-1 and TRBJ2-1; 10 nucleotides align to TRBD2. The V gene's germline CDR1 is SGHRS and CDR2 YFSETQ. The CDR3 length is 15 residues. Trimming at V came to 0 bases and at J to 7 bases, leaving 4 bases not matched to a gene.

This rearrangement joins TRBV5-4 to TRBJ2-1, with 9 nucleotides matching TRBD2. The CDR3 extends over 15 amino acids. The ends lost 5 bases at V and 4 bases at J; junction bases unmatched: 7. Germline-derived CDR1 and CDR2 are SGHNT and YYREEE (reference sequence). The CDR3 spells CASSPRTSAYNEQFF. CDR3 sequence (DNA): TGTGCCAGCAGTCCTAGGACTAGCGCGTACAATGAGCAGTTCTTC.

The rearrangement links TRBV18 to TRBJ2-1; D might be TRBD2 (5 bases). The germline V and J ends were trimmed by 0 bases and 2 bases, with 5 bases remaining between them. The germline V gene encodes CDR1 KGHSH and CDR2 LQKENI. CDR3 size: 14 residues. The DNA of the CDR3 is TGTGCCAGCTCACCACCGGGAGCCTACAATGAGCAGTTCTTC. It codes for CASSPPGAYNEQFF.

The chain links TRBV27 to TRBJ2-1; 7 nucleotides match TRBD2. Germline V gene sequence: CDR1 MNHEY, CDR2 SMNVEV (reference sequence). This CDR3 is 14 amino acids long. With 8 bases clipped from V and 3 bases from J, the junction kept 7 bases outside the gene matches. CDR3 coding DNA: TGTGCCAGCCCTAGCGGCCCCTTCTACAATGAGCAGTTCTTC. Its translation: CASPSGPFYNEQFF.

This clone was found a few times. The V gene is TRBV2, the J gene TRBJ2-3; D uncertain. V lost 4 bases and J lost 6, with 14 bases in between. Germline loops: CDR1 SNHLY, CDR2 FYNNEI. The CDR3 contains 14 residues. CDR3 nucleotide sequence: TGTGCCAGCAGTGCCACCCGGGTTAGGGATACGCAGTATTTT. This codes for CASSATRVRDTQYF.

This clone has a handful of counts. The V and J genes are TRBV7-3 and TRBJ1-2; TRBD1 matches at 8 bases. From germline, CDR1 is SGHTA and CDR2 FQGTGA. The CDR3 is 14 amino acids. V lost 5 bases to trimming and J lost 8 bases; unmatched junction nucleotides: 10. The CDR3 here is CASSPGQGKGGYTF. The CDR3, as DNA: TGTGCCAGCAGCCCAGGACAGGGAAAAGGAGGCTACACCTTC.

This clone came up a few times. The V call is TRBV7-8, the J call TRBJ2-1; D might be TRBD2 (7 bases). Trimming cost V 0 bases and J 8 bases, with 11 bases left between them. Germline loops: CDR1 SGHVS, CDR2 FQNEAQ. This CDR3 region has 14 residues. CDR3 sequence (DNA): TGTGCCAGCAGCTTAGCCTCCGGGGGGCATGAGCAGTTCTTC. Its protein is CASSLASGGHEQFF.

The chain recombines TRBV28 with TRBJ2-7; possibly TRBD1 for D (7 bases). This CDR3 contains 13 residues. Germline V lookup: CDR1 MDHEN, CDR2 SYDVKM. The V and J ends lost 6 bases and 4 bases respectively, with 13 bases between them. DNA for the CDR3: TGTGCCAGCAGGCAGGGGGGCAGGTACGAGCAGTACTTC. This sequence encodes CASRQGGRYEQYF.

This clone was counted between two and nine times. The chain has TRBV7-3 and TRBJ2-1, with TRBD1 identical over 7 bases. Germline CDR1 SGHTA, CDR2 FQGTGA. CDR3 length equals 15 residues. Trimming removed 5 bases from V and 1 base from J; junction bases left unmatched: 5. The CDR3, as DNA: TGTGCCAGCAGCCAAGGGGGCGGATCCTACAATGAGCAGTTCTTC. Residues: CASSQGGGSYNEQFF.